This T cell receptor beta chain emerged from a study of T cell repertoires in cytomegalovirus infection. This clonotype has at least ten counts. Its target is unknown. The CDR3 contains 16 residues. V lost 1 base, J lost 1 base, and 7 bases stayed unmatched. Germline V gene data show CDR1 as DFQATT and CDR2 as SNEGSKA (reference sequence). TCRdb reprocessed the reads with MiXCR, giving one entry per CDR3 protein. The data show 70,000 to 95,000 distinct CDR3 sequences, with 25% to 35% seen just once and approximately 71% held by the top ten. This sequence was found in a human donor in good health (CMV status not recorded). Some clones in this sample may be carry-over from other donors' samples. The V and J genes are TRBV20-1 and TRBJ1-5; 7 nucleotides match TRBD1. The sequences come from CD8+ T cells from cultured PBMCs, collected from culture after CMV antigen stimulation. CDR3 sequence (DNA): TGCAGTGCTAGAGCGGCAGGGGGTTTGAGCAATCAGCCCCAGCATTTT. Translated: CSARAAGGLSNQPQHF.